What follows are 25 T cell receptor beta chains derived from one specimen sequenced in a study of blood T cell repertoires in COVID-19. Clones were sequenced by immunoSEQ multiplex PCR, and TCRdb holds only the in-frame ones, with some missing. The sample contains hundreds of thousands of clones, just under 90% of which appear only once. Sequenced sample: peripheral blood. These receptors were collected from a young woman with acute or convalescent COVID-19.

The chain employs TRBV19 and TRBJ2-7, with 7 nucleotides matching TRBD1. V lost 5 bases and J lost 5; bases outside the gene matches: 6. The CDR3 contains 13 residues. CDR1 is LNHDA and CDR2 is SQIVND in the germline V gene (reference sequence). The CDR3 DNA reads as TGTGCCAGTAGTGCGACAGGGTTCGACGAGCAGTACTTC. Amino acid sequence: CASSATGFDEQYF. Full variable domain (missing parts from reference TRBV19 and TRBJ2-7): DGGITQSPKYLFRKEGQNVTLSCEQNLNHDAMYWYRQDPGQGLRLIYYSQIVNDFQKGDIAEGYSVSREKKESFPLTVTSAQKNPTAFYLCASSATGFDEQYFGPGTRLTVT.

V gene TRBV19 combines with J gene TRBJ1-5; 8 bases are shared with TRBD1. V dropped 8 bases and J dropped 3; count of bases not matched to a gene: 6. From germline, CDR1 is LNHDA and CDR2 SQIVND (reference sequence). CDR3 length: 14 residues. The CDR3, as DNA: TGTGCCAGTCTACAGGGGGGGATCAATCAGCCCCAGCATTTT. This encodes CASLQGGINQPQHF.

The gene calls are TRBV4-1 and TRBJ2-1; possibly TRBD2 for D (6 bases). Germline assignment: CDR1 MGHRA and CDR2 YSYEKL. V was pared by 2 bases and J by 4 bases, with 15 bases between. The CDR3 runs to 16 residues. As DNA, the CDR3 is TGCGCCAGCAGCCAACTTTGGGGGACTTCGTACAATGAGCAGTTCTTC. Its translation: CASSQLWGTSYNEQFF.

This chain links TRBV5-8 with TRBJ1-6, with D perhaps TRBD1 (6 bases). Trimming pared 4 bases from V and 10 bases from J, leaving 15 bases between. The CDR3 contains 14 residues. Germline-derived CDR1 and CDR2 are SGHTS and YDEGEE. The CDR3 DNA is TGTGCCAGCAGCCTACAGGGTCGGCGATCACCCCTCCACTTT. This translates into CASSLQGRRSPLHF. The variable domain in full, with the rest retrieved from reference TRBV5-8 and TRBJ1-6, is EAGVTQSPTHLIKTRGQQATLRCSPISGHTSVYWYQQALGLGLQFLLWYDEGEERNRGNFPPRFSGRQFPNYSSELNVNALELEDSALYLCASSLQGRRSPLHFGNGTRLTVT.

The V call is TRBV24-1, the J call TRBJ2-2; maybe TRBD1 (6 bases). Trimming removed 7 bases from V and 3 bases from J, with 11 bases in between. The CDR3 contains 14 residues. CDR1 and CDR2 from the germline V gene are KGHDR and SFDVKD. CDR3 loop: CATSTRQDTGELFF. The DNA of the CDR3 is TGTGCCACCAGCACCCGACAGGACACCGGGGAGCTGTTTTTT.

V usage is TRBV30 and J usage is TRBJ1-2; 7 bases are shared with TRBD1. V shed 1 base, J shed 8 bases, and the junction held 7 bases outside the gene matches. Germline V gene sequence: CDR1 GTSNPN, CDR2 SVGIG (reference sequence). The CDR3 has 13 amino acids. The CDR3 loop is CAWSAGTVWGYTF. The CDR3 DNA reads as TGTGCCTGGAGTGCCGGGACAGTTTGGGGCTACACCTTC.

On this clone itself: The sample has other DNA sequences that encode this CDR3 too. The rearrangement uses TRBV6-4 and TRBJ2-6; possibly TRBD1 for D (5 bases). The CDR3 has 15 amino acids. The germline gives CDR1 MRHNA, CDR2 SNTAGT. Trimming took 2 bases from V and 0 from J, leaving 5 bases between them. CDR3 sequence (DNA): TGTGCCAGCAGTGACCAGGGCTCTGGGGCCAACGTCCTGACTTTC. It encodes CASSDQGSGANVLTF.

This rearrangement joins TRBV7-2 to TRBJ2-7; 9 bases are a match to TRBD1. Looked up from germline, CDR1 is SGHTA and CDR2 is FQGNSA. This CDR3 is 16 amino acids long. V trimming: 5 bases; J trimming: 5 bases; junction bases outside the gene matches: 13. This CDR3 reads CASSLNSGTGRHEQYF. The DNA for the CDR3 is TGTGCCAGCAGCCTCAACTCCGGGACAGGGAGGCACGAGCAGTACTTC.

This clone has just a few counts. In DNA form, the CDR3 reads TGTGCCAGCTCACCAAGCCGAGGGATAGAAGAGACCCAGTACTTC. Residues: CASSPSRGIEETQYF. V gene TRBV18 combines with J gene TRBJ2-5, with TRBD2 as a possible D gene (5 bases). Between the trimmed V and J ends, which lost 2 bases and 3 bases, there was a span of 13 bases. The CDR3 runs 15 residues. Looked up from germline, CDR1 is KGHSH and CDR2 is LQKENI.

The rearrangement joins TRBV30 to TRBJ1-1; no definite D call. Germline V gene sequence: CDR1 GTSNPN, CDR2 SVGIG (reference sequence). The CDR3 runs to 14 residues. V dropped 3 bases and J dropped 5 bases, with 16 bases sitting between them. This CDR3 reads CAWRSLEGKTEAFF. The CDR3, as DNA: TGTGCCTGGAGGAGTTTAGAGGGAAAAACTGAAGCTTTCTTT.

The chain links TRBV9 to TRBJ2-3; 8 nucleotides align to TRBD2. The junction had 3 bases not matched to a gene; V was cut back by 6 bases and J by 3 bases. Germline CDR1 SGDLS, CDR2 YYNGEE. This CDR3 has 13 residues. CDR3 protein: CASTAGVTDTQYF. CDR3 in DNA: TGTGCCAGCACAGCGGGGGTGACAGATACGCAGTATTTT.

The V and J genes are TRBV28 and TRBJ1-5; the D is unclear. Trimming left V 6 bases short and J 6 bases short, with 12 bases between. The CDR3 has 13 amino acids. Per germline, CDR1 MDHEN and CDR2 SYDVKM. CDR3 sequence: CASSRDKPQPQHF. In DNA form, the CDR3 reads TGTGCCAGCAGCCGAGACAAACCTCAGCCCCAGCATTTT.

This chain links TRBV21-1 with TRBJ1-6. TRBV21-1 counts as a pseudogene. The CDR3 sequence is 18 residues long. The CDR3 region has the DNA TGTGCCAGCACCATCGGGCGGGATCGGGGGGCTGAGGTTTCACCCCTCCACTTT. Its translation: CASTIGRDRGAEVSPLHF.

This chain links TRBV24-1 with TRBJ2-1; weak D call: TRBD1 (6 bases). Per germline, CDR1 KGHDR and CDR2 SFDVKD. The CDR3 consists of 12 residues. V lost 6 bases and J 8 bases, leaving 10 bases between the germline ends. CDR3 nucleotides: TGTGCCACCAGTCAACAGGGCTATGAGCAGTTCTTC. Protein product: CATSQQGYEQFF.

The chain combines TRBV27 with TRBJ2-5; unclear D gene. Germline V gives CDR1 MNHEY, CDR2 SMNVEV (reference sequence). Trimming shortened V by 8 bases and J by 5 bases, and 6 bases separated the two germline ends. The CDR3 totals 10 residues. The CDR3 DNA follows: TGTGCCAGCGGAGACGAGACCCAGTACTTC. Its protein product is CASGDETQYF.

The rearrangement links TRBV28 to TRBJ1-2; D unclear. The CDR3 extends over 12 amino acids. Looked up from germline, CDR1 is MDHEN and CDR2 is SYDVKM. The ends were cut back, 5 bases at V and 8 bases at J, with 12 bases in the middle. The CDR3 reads CASSPRLPGYTF. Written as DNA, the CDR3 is TGTGCCAGCAGTCCTAGGTTACCGGGCTACACCTTC.

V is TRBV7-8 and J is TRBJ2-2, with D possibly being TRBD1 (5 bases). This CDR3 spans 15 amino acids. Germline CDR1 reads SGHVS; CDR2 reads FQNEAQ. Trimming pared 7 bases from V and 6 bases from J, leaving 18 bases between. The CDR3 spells CASTPGRVVAGELFF. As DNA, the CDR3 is TGTGCCAGCACTCCGGGCAGGGTGGTAGCCGGGGAGCTGTTTTTT.

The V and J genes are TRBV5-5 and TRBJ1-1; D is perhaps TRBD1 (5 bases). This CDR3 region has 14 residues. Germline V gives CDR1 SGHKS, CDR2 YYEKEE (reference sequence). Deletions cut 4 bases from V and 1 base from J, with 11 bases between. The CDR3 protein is CASSLQGSNTEAFF. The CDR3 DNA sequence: TGTGCCAGCAGCCTCCAGGGATCGAACACTGAAGCTTTCTTT.

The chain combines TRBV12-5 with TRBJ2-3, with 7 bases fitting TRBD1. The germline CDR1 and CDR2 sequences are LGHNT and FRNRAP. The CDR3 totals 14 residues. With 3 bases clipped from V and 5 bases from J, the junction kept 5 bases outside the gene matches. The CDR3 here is CASGLGQVGDTQYF. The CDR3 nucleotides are TGTGCTAGTGGTTTAGGACAGGTTGGAGATACGCAGTATTTT.

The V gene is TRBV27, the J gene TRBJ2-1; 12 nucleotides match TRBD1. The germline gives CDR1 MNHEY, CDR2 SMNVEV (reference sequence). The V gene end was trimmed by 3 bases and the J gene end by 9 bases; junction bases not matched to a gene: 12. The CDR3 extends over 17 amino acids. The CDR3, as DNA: TGTGCCAGCAGTTTTCGAAAGGGACAGGGGGCGCAGCTTGAGCAGTTCTTC. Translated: CASSFRKGQGAQLEQFF.

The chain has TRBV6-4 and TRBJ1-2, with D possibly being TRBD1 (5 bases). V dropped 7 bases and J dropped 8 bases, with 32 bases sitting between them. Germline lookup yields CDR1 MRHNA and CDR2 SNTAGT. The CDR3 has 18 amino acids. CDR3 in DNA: TGTGCCAGCATCAACTCTGAAGGTTGTGTAGGGGCGTACTGGGGCTACACCTTC. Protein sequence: CASINSEGCVGAYWGYTF.

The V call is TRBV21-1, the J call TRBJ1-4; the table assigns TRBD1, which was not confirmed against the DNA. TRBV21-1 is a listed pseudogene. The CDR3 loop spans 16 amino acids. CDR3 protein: CASNLRDREGDEKLFF. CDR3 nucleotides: TGTGCCAGCAACCTCCGGGACAGGGAGGGAGATGAAAAACTGTTTTTT.

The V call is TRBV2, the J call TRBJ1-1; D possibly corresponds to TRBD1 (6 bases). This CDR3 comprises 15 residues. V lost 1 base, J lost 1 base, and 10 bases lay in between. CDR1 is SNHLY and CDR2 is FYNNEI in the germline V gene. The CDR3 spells CASSEGFRGNTEAFF. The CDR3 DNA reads TGTGCCAGCAGTGAAGGATTCAGGGGGAACACTGAAGCTTTCTTT.

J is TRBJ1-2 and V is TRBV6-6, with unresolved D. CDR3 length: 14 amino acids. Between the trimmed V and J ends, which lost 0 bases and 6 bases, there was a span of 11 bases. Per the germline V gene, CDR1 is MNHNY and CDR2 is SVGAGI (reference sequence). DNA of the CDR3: TGTGCCAGCAGTTACTCCAGGCCGTATGATGGCTACACCTTC. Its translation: CASSYSRPYDGYTF.

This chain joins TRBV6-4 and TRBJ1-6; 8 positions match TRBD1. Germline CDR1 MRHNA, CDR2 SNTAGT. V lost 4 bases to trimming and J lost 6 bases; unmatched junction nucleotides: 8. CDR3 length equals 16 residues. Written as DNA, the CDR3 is TGTGCCAGCAGTGTCGGGACAGGAGAGGGTAATTCACCCCTCCACTTT. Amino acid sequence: CASSVGTGEGNSPLHF.